The 14 T cell receptor beta chains presented below share a single source sample, sequenced in a study of blood T cells in healthy people across ages. A sample-barcoded 5' primer and a J-beta primer mix were used in a second PCR of roughly 6 to 12 cycles. TCRdb fed the 5' RACE reads into MiXCR, producing one record per CDR3 protein. The table shows over 1,500,000 distinct CDR3 sequences, with 39% occurring only once. The sequenced sample consisted of blood. These receptors came from a human donor in good health.

This clonotype occurred a few times. In nucleotides, the CDR3 is TGTGCCAGCAGCCTAAATAGCGGGGGGGCCACCTACAATGAGCAGTTCTTC. This sequence encodes CASSLNSGGATYNEQFF. The gene calls are TRBV6-1 and TRBJ2-1, with 11 bases identical to TRBD2. Germline V CDR1 and CDR2: MNHNS, SASEGT. This CDR3 contains 17 residues. The ends lost 6 bases at V and 2 bases at J; junction bases unmatched: 9.

CDR3 region: CSATSGGEEETQYF. CDR3 coding DNA: TGCAGTGCTACCAGCGGGGGGGAAGAAGAGACCCAGTACTTC. The chain employs TRBV20-1 and TRBJ2-5, with 10 bases fitting TRBD2. Trimming cost V 4 bases and J 3 bases; bases outside gene matches: 5. The CDR3 totals 14 residues. Germline-derived CDR1 and CDR2 are DFQATT and SNEGSKA (reference sequence).

There are a few counts of this clonotype. The V call is TRBV9, the J call TRBJ2-7; D possibly uses TRBD1 or TRBD2 (5 bases each). Germline values: CDR1 SGDLS, CDR2 YYNGEE. The CDR3 runs 14 residues. Trimming shortened V by 0 bases and J by 2 bases, and 9 bases separated the two germline ends. The CDR3, as DNA: TGTGCCAGCAGCGTAGTTGGGGGACCCTACGAGCAGTACTTC. It encodes CASSVVGGPYEQYF.

The rearrangement uses TRBV28 and TRBJ1-2; 7 positions match TRBD1. This CDR3 is 14 amino acids long. The V segment lost 9 bases and the J segment 6 bases; nucleotides outside the gene matches: 13. CDR1 is MDHEN, CDR2 SYDVKM, per germline. CDR3 nucleotides: TGTGCCAGTAATAGACAGGGAATTAGTAATGGCTACACCTTC. Translating it yields CASNRQGISNGYTF.

The chain carries TRBV14 and TRBJ1-2, with D unclear. The length of the CDR3 is 13 residues. Germline-derived CDR1 and CDR2 are SGHDN and FVKESK. Trimming cost V 3 bases and J 6 bases, with 11 bases left between them. The chain's CDR3 is CASSQWGRNGYTF. CDR3 nucleotides: TGTGCCAGCAGCCAGTGGGGAAGGAATGGCTACACCTTC.

The rearrangement links TRBV11-2 to TRBJ2-1; 10 bases fit TRBD1. Trimming cost V 5 bases and J 6 bases; bases outside gene matches: 7. This CDR3 spans 15 amino acids. The V gene's germline CDR1 is SGHAT and CDR2 FQNNGV. The CDR3 region has the DNA TGTGCCAGCAGCCTGGAGACAGGGGGCAGCAATGAGCAGTTCTTC. Translating gives CASSLETGGSNEQFF.

The rearrangement joins TRBV10-3 to TRBJ2-7, with TRBD2 identical over 12 bases. J lost 6 bases, V lost 3 bases, and 9 bases had no gene match. The CDR3 has 16 residues. Looked up from germline, CDR1 is ENHRY and CDR2 is SYGVKD. CDR3 in DNA: TGTGCCATCAGTGATGTGGGACTAGCGGGTGCGGGCGAGCAGTACTTC. It is translated as CAISDVGLAGAGEQYF.

The chain recombines TRBV9 with TRBJ2-2, with 11 bases aligning to TRBD2. Trimming removed 9 bases from V and 4 bases from J; junction bases left unmatched: 8. The CDR3 loop spans 15 amino acids. Per germline, CDR1 SGDLS and CDR2 YYNGEE. The CDR3 region has the DNA TGTGCCACCCTTCTAGCGGGGGGTCGCACCGGGGAGCTGTTTTTT. This codes for CATLLAGGRTGELFF.

This clonotype came up a few times. This chain joins TRBV7-2 and TRBJ2-1; TRBD1 agrees at 7 bases. With 5 bases clipped from V and 4 bases from J, the junction kept 8 bases outside the gene matches. Per the germline V gene, CDR1 is SGHTA and CDR2 is FQGNSA. The CDR3 runs to 15 residues. For the CDR3, the DNA is TGTGCCAGCAGCCCTAGGGACAGCAATTACAATGAGCAGTTCTTC. Its translation: CASSPRDSNYNEQFF.

This clonotype was seen repeatedly, ten times or more. The chain uses TRBV28 and TRBJ2-3; 13 bases fit TRBD2. V shed 5 bases, J shed 5 bases, and the junction held 4 bases outside the gene matches. Germline CDR1 is MDHEN and CDR2 is SYDVKM. The CDR3 runs 15 residues. CDR3 nucleotides: TGTGCCAGCAGTGAACTAGCGGGGGGGGTAGATACGCAGTATTTT. Amino acids: CASSELAGGVDTQYF.

V gene TRBV5-1 combines with J gene TRBJ1-4; 9 bases align to TRBD1. V gave up 5 bases and J gave up 7 bases; unmatched junction bases: 6. CDR1 and CDR2 (germline): SGHRS, YFSETQ. The CDR3 length is 14 residues. CDR3 loop: CASRQGQGGEKLFF. DNA for the CDR3: TGCGCCAGCAGACAGGGACAGGGAGGTGAAAAACTGTTTTTT.

The genes are TRBV28 and TRBJ2-7; TRBD1 matches 10 bases. This CDR3 comprises 15 residues. Trimming cost V 2 bases and J 6 bases; bases outside gene matches: 7. CDR1 MDHEN and CDR2 SYDVKM come from the germline V gene. CDR3 protein: CASSLPGQGRGEQYF. CDR3 bases: TGTGCCAGCAGTTTACCGGGACAGGGGAGAGGCGAGCAGTACTTC.

The genes are TRBV6-2 or TRBV6-3 and TRBJ2-1; weak D call: TRBD2 (5 bases). Trimming took off 2 bases at V and 5 bases at J, with 10 bases between the two ends. This CDR3 comprises 14 residues. Germline V gene sequence: CDR1 MNHEY, CDR2 SVGEGT. CDR3 in amino acids: CASSYRGSHNEQFF. Here the CDR3 DNA reads TGTGCCAGCAGTTACCGGGGTAGTCACAATGAGCAGTTCTTC.

The chain links TRBV6-5 to TRBJ2-4; D might be TRBD1 or TRBD2, each matching 5 bases. The V end was cut by 0 bases, the J end by 13 bases, with 19 bases between. The CDR3 length is 15 residues. Germline CDR1 reads MNHEY; CDR2 reads SVGAGI. This chain's CDR3 is CASSYSMGEFYEQYF. DNA for the CDR3: TGTGCCAGCAGTTACTCGATGGGGGAATTCTATGAGCAGTACTTC.